The clone carrying this T cell receptor beta chain was counted between two and nine times. The diagnostic basis comprised clinical symptoms, serum thyroxine and TRAb, thyroid ultrasound and orbital computed tomography. Cells are PBMCs isolated from around 10 ml of fresh blood. This sample is part of a study of T cells in Graves' hyperthyroidism and ophthalmopathy. TCR beta CDR3 region amplification was performed from RNA transcripts. TCR CDR3 regions were first amplified by RT-PCR with HTBI primers. TCRdb fed the multiplex PCR reads into MiXCR, producing one record per CDR3 protein. The sample lists 500,000 or so distinct CDR3 sequences, 16% seen once, with around 28% in the top ten. The V and J ends lost 3 bases and 0 bases respectively, with 6 bases between them. The germline gives CDR1 MNHNS, CDR2 SASEGT. This CDR3 comprises 15 residues.

V is TRBV6-1 and J is TRBJ2-6; unclear D gene. This TCR was sampled from a woman aged 25 to 39 with Graves' ophthalmopathy. Sequences were obtained from blood. CDR3 region: CASSDRNSGANVLTF. DNA of the CDR3: TGTGCCAGCAGTGACAGGAACTCTGGGGCCAACGTCCTGACTTTC.